One and the same sample provided the 32 T cell receptor beta chains below, sequenced in a study of response to subunit inactivated influenza vaccine. TCRdb analysed the RT-PCR reads with MiXCR anew, one entry per CDR3 protein. The data contain over 650,000 distinct CDR3 sequences, 18% of them seen just once; the ten biggest clones take up around 9.9%. The sample consisted of PBMCs from blood, taken roughly 5 days after vaccination. All receptors derive from a man aged 50-60 years who received an inactivated influenza vaccine.

The chain joins TRBV6-1 to TRBJ1-2, with a possible D match to TRBD1 (5 bases). Germline V gene lookup returns CDR1 MNHNS and CDR2 SASEGT. V was shortened by 5 bases and J by 6 bases, with 16 bases between the two germline ends. The CDR3 is made up of 14 amino acids. The CDR3 region is CASSPGVGNHGYTF. CDR3 nucleotides: TGTGCCAGCAGTCCGGGGGTCGGAAACCATGGCTACACCTTC.

This chain links TRBV5-5 with TRBJ2-7, with a tentative D call TRBD1 (5 bases). Germline values: CDR1 SGHKS, CDR2 YYEKEE (reference sequence). Between the trimmed V and J ends, which lost 2 bases and 5 bases, there was a span of 14 bases. This CDR3 region has 14 residues. The CDR3 sequence is CASSFDGARNEQYF. The CDR3 coding sequence is TGTGCCAGCAGCTTTGATGGGGCGCGCAACGAGCAGTACTTC.

This clonotype was counted only a few times. The chain joins TRBV9 to TRBJ2-1; 10 bases are shared with TRBD2. This CDR3 comprises 15 residues. Germline V gene data show CDR1 as SGDLS and CDR2 as YYNGEE. The J segment lost 4 bases and the V segment lost 4 bases, leaving 5 bases of the junction unmatched. CDR3 in DNA: TGTGCCAGCAGCACCCAGGGACTAGCGTACAATGAGCAGTTCTTC. It yields the protein CASSTQGLAYNEQFF.

The genes are TRBV6-5 and TRBJ2-7; D tentatively reads TRBD1 or TRBD2 (5 bases each). CDR1 and CDR2 from the germline V gene are MNHEY and SVGAGI. V was trimmed by 0 bases and J by 1 base, leaving 10 bases between them. This CDR3 region has 15 residues. In DNA, the CDR3 is TGTGCCAGCAGTTACTCTCGAGGGGCGTCCTACGAGCAGTACTTC. Its translation: CASSYSRGASYEQYF.

The genes are TRBV12-3 or TRBV12-4 and TRBJ1-4; 7 bases map to TRBD1. This CDR3 spans 18 amino acids. J lost 2 bases, V lost 4 bases, and 13 bases had no gene match. The CDR3 DNA reads as TGTGCCAGCAGTTCCGGCCCAGGGGGAGGAGGCACTAATGAAAAACTGTTTTTT. Encoded protein: CASSSGPGGGGTNEKLFF.

This clonotype was picked up a small number of times. The chain carries TRBV6-5 and TRBJ2-6; D is unresolved. Germline V lookup: CDR1 MNHEY, CDR2 SVGAGI. V was shortened by 2 bases and J by 0 bases, with 5 bases between the two germline ends. This CDR3 contains 15 residues. The CDR3 coding sequence is TGTGCCAGCAGTTACGCGGACTCTGGGGCCAACGTCCTGACTTTC. This translates into CASSYADSGANVLTF.

This clonotype came up a few times. J is TRBJ2-7 and V is TRBV5-6; a possible D gene is TRBD1 (5 bases). The CDR3 is 15 residues long. V shed 0 bases and J shed 2 bases, with 12 bases lying between them. Germline V gives CDR1 SGHDT, CDR2 YYEEEE. The CDR3 DNA follows: TGTGCCAGCAGCTTGGAGCCAGGGTCCCCCTACGAGCAGTACTTC. Translating gives CASSLEPGSPYEQYF.

This chain joins TRBV6-2 or TRBV6-3 and TRBJ1-6, with D perhaps matching TRBD1 (5 bases). The CDR3 length is 14 residues. Trimming removed 5 bases at V and 7 bases at J, with 12 bases between. Germline V gives CDR1 MNHEY, CDR2 SVGEGT. The CDR3 loop is CASSPRAGNSPLHF. The CDR3, as DNA: TGTGCCAGCAGTCCCAGGGCTGGAAATTCACCCCTCCACTTT.

This clonotype was observed at least ten times. V and J are TRBV15 and TRBJ2-2; D not resolved. CDR1 is LNHNV, CDR2 YYDKDF, per germline (reference sequence). This CDR3 has 16 residues. With 0 bases removed from V and 1 base from J, the gap between germline ends came to 9 bases. This CDR3 is CATSRDRVGNTGELFF. In nucleotides, the CDR3 is TGTGCCACCAGCAGAGATCGAGTAGGGAACACCGGGGAGCTGTTTTTT. The full variable domain, completed using reference TRBV15 and TRBJ2-2, is DAMVIQNPRYQVTQFGKPVTLSCSQTLNHNVMYWYQQKSSQAPKLLFHYYDKDFNNEADTPDNFQSRRPNTSFCFLDIRSPGLGDTAMYLCATSRDRVGNTGELFFGEGSRLTVL.

This clonotype was counted between two and nine times. This chain joins TRBV4-3 and TRBJ2-5; no reliable D call. Trimming removed 0 bases at V and 4 bases at J, with 12 bases between. Germline V gene lookup returns CDR1 LGHNA and CDR2 YSLEER. CDR3 length equals 15 residues. The CDR3 nucleotides are TGCGCCAGCAGCCAAGATCTGGCCGGAAGAGAGACCCAGTACTTC. This codes for CASSQDLAGRETQYF.

J is TRBJ2-3 and V is TRBV6-4, with 9 bases identical to TRBD2. The CDR3 sequence is 15 residues long. V gave up 4 bases and J gave up 6 bases; unmatched junction bases: 8. Germline-derived CDR1 and CDR2 are MRHNA and SNTAGT. The CDR3 coding sequence is TGTGCCAGCAGTGTCGTAGCGGGAGTCTTCGATACGCAGTATTTT. This encodes CASSVVAGVFDTQYF.

In its sample, this clonotype was seen a few times. V and J are TRBV12-3 or TRBV12-4 and TRBJ1-6, with D perhaps matching TRBD1 (6 bases). CDR3 length: 13 amino acids. V lost 6 bases to trimming and J lost 13 bases, with 16 bases between them. DNA of the CDR3: TGTGCCAGCAGACCATTCCAGGGGTCGCCCCTCCACTTT. It is translated as CASRPFQGSPLHF.

As regards this clonotype: Being one base from a much bigger clone, this may be a read error. This chain uses TRBV20-1 with TRBJ2-7; D may be TRBD1 (7 bases). With 7 bases removed from V and 6 bases from J, the gap between germline ends came to 16 bases. The CDR3 totals 12 residues. CDR1 is DFQATT, CDR2 SNEGSKA, per germline (reference sequence). CDR3 nucleotide sequence: TGCAGTGGTCAGAACAGGGGAGGCGAGCAGTACTTC. Its protein product is CSGQNRGGEQYF.

This clonotype was recorded a few times. The chain has TRBV6-5 and TRBJ2-7, with 14 nucleotides matching TRBD2. This CDR3 is 15 amino acids long. V lost 4 bases and J lost 5; bases outside the gene matches: 4. Looked up from germline, CDR1 is MNHEY and CDR2 is SVGAGI. CDR3 amino acids: CASSWTSGRTNEQYF. The CDR3 DNA is TGTGCCAGCAGTTGGACTAGCGGGAGGACGAACGAGCAGTACTTC.

The CDR3 coding sequence is TGTGCCATCATGTCCCGCAGCGACTCCACAGATACGCAGTATTTT. Protein sequence: CAIMSRSDSTDTQYF. The chain uses TRBV10-3 and TRBJ2-3; D ambiguous. Germline-derived CDR1 and CDR2 are ENHRY and SYGVKD. This CDR3 region has 15 residues. V was trimmed by 7 bases and J by 2 bases, leaving 16 bases between them.

V usage is TRBV7-9 and J usage is TRBJ2-7; D gene unclear. The CDR3 is 15 residues long. The V end was cut by 5 bases, the J end by 2 bases, with 16 bases between. The germline V gene encodes CDR1 SEHNR and CDR2 FQNEAQ (reference sequence). The CDR3 sequence: CASSAIEAQPYEQYF. Here the CDR3 DNA reads TGTGCCAGCAGCGCCATCGAAGCCCAACCCTACGAGCAGTACTTC. Variable domain in full (rest from reference TRBV7-9 and TRBJ2-7): DTGVSQNPRHKITKRGQNVTFRCDPISEHNRLYWYRQTLGQGPEFLTYFQNEAQLEKSRLLSDRFSAERPKGSFSTLEIQRTEQGDSAMYLCASSAIEAQPYEQYFGPGTRLTVT.

The chain is built from TRBV15 and TRBJ2-1; 8 bases line up with TRBD1. From germline, CDR1 is LNHNV and CDR2 YYDKDF (reference sequence). V trimming: 5 bases; J trimming: 6 bases; junction bases outside the gene matches: 9. The CDR3 spans 15 residues. As DNA, the CDR3 is TGTGCCACCAGCGCTCAGGACAGGGCTGGCAATGAGCAGTTCTTC. Translating it yields CATSAQDRAGNEQFF.

This chain joins TRBV29-1 and TRBJ2-1; a weak D match, TRBD2 (6 bases). This CDR3 region has 12 residues. CDR1 is SQVTM, CDR2 ANQGSEA, per germline. CDR3 protein: CVERAPWDEQFF. The CDR3 bases are TGCGTTGAGCGGGCCCCTTGGGATGAGCAGTTCTTC.

This clonotype appeared a few times. The chain carries TRBV29-1 and TRBJ2-5; 7 bases align to TRBD1. Germline CDR1 reads SQVTM; CDR2 reads ANQGSEA. CDR3 length equals 12 residues. Trimming at V came to 5 bases and at J to 2 bases, leaving 2 bases not matched to a gene. CDR3 coding DNA: TGCAGCGTTTCGACAGGGCAAGAGACCCAGTACTTC. Translation gives CSVSTGQETQYF.

J is TRBJ2-7 and V is TRBV29-1; 12 nucleotides line up with TRBD1. The germline gives CDR1 SQVTM, CDR2 ANQGSEA. The ends lost 6 bases at V and 6 bases at J; junction bases unmatched: 9. The length of the CDR3 is 14 residues. CDR3 protein: CSVATGTGGVEQYF. In DNA form, the CDR3 reads TGCAGCGTGGCGACCGGGACAGGGGGCGTCGAGCAGTACTTC.

This clonotype was counted between two and nine times. The chain combines TRBV20-1 with TRBJ2-7, with TRBD1 matching 7 bases. The CDR3 has 12 amino acids. Germline V gives CDR1 DFQATT, CDR2 SNEGSKA (reference sequence). The ends lost 6 bases at V and 12 bases at J; junction bases unmatched: 14. This CDR3 is CSATKTDRVRYF. In DNA, the CDR3 is TGCAGTGCCACCAAGACCGACAGGGTGCGGTACTTC.

The chain uses TRBV29-1 and TRBJ2-5; the D is unclear. This CDR3 has 17 residues. Germline V gives CDR1 SQVTM, CDR2 ANQGSEA. The V and J ends lost 3 bases and 4 bases respectively, with 24 bases between them. CDR3: CSVEGKSWSKKGETQYF. CDR3 in DNA: TGCAGCGTTGAGGGGAAATCTTGGAGTAAAAAGGGAGAGACCCAGTACTTC.

The chain recombines TRBV20-1 with TRBJ1-4; 7 positions agree with TRBD1. Trimming at V came to 3 bases and at J to 7 bases, leaving 8 bases not matched to a gene. CDR1 and CDR2 (germline): DFQATT, SNEGSKA (reference sequence). This CDR3 contains 14 residues. The CDR3 here is CSASFRQGGEKLFF. CDR3 DNA sequence: TGCAGTGCTAGCTTCCGCCAGGGGGGTGAAAAACTGTTTTTT.

This clonotype was seen a few times. This rearrangement joins TRBV7-2 to TRBJ2-1; maybe TRBD2 (6 bases). This CDR3 is built from 14 residues. From germline, CDR1 is SGHTA and CDR2 FQGNSA. The germline V and J ends were trimmed by 2 bases and 3 bases, with 8 bases remaining between them. CDR3 nucleotides: TGTGCCAGCAGCTTACACGGGAGCTACAATGAGCAGTTCTTC. Protein product: CASSLHGSYNEQFF.

Written as DNA, the CDR3 is TGTGCCAGCAGTTTATGGGTTTTCGGGGGCGATGGGGCCAACGTCCTGACTTTC. It is translated as CASSLWVFGGDGANVLTF. The chain carries TRBV12-3 or TRBV12-4 and TRBJ2-6, with D possibly called TRBD1 or TRBD2 (6 bases each). V was cut by 2 bases and J by 3 bases, with 17 bases left in between. CDR3 length: 18 residues.

There are a few counts of this clonotype. The J gene is TRBJ2-1, the V gene TRBV20-1; 7 bases align to TRBD2. This CDR3 is built from 15 residues. CDR1 is DFQATT, CDR2 SNEGSKA, per germline (reference sequence). Trimming removed 1 base from V and 3 bases from J; junction bases left unmatched: 6. CDR3 DNA: TGCAGTGCTAGAGGCGGGGGTGGAGGCTACAATGAGCAGTTCTTC. Protein product: CSARGGGGGYNEQFF.

CDR3: CASSEAPPNNEQFF. CDR3 nucleotides: TGTGCCAGCAGTGAAGCCCCGCCGAACAATGAGCAGTTCTTC. The V and J genes are TRBV25-1 and TRBJ2-1; D is ambiguous. V shed 2 bases and J shed 5 bases, with 10 bases lying between them. Germline values: CDR1 MGHDK, CDR2 SYGVNS. The CDR3 spans 14 residues.

The V gene is TRBV5-1, the J gene TRBJ2-1; TRBD2 aligns across 9 bases. The CDR3 runs to 15 residues. CDR1 and CDR2 (germline): SGHRS, YFSETQ. J gave up 9 bases and V 1 base, and 8 bases lay outside the gene matches. CDR3: CASSLSSGTGGEQFF. The CDR3 nucleotides read TGCGCCAGCAGCTTGTCTAGCGGGACGGGAGGTGAGCAGTTCTTC.

The chain recombines TRBV29-1 with TRBJ2-1; D is possibly TRBD2 (5 bases). This CDR3 contains 13 residues. Germline V CDR1 and CDR2: SQVTM, ANQGSEA. Deletions cut 3 bases from V and 4 bases from J, with 10 bases between. CDR3 amino acids: CSVDELAYNEQFF. As DNA, the CDR3 is TGCAGCGTTGATGAGTTAGCGTACAATGAGCAGTTCTTC.

This chain joins TRBV13 and TRBJ2-1, with 12 nucleotides matching TRBD1. The germline V gene has CDR1 PRHDT and CDR2 FYEKMQ (reference sequence). This CDR3 has 16 residues. The junction had 4 bases not matched to a gene; V was cut back by 5 bases and J by 2 bases. The CDR3 DNA reads as TGTGCCAGCAGCCCCGGGACAGGGGGCGCCTACAATGAGCAGTTCTTC. Protein sequence: CASSPGTGGAYNEQFF.

The chain couples TRBV5-1 to TRBJ1-1; 10 bases are shared with TRBD1. This CDR3 is 18 amino acids long. Germline assignment: CDR1 SGHRS and CDR2 YFSETQ. V lost 4 bases and J lost 0; bases outside the gene matches: 12. This chain's CDR3 is CASSATPGQGKMNTEAFF. Written as DNA, the CDR3 is TGCGCCAGCAGCGCCACACCGGGACAGGGGAAAATGAACACTGAAGCTTTCTTT.

V and J are TRBV5-1 and TRBJ2-7; 12 bases line up with TRBD1. This CDR3 comprises 16 residues. From germline, CDR1 is SGHRS and CDR2 YFSETQ. Unmatched junction bases numbered 5, after V lost 0 bases and J lost 4 bases. CDR3 nucleotides: TGCGCCAGCAGCTTGGCAATGGGACAGGGGGCTTACGAGCAGTACTTC. It yields the protein CASSLAMGQGAYEQYF.